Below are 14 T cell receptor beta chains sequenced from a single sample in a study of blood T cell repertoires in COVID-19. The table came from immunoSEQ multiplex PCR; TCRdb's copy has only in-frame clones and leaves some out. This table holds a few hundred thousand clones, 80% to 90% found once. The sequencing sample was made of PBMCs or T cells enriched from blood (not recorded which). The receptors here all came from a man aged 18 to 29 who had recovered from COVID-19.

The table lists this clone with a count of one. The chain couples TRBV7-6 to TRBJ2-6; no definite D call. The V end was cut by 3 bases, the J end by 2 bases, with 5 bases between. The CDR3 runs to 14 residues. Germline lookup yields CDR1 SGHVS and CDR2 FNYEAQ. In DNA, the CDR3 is TGTGCCAGCAGCTTCTATCCTGGGGCCAACGTCCTGACTTTC. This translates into CASSFYPGANVLTF.

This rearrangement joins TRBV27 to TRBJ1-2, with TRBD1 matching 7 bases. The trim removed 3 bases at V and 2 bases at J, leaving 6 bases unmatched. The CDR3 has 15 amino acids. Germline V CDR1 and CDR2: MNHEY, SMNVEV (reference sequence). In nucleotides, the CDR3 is TGTGCCAGCAGTTTGAAGGGGGCTACCAACTATGGCTACACCTTC. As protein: CASSLKGATNYGYTF.

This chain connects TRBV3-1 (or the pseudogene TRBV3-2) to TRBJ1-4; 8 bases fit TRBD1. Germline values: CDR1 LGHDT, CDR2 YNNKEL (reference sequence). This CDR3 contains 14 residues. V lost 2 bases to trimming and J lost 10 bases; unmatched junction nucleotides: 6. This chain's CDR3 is CASSQQDRAGKLFF. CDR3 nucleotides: TGTGCCAGCAGCCAACAGGACAGGGCTGGAAAACTGTTTTTT.

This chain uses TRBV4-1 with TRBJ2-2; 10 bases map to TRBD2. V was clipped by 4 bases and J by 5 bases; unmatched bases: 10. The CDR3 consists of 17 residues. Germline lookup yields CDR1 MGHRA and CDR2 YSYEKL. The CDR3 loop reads CASSLSGLAVKTGELFF. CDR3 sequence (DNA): TGCGCCAGCAGCCTCTCAGGACTAGCGGTTAAAACCGGGGAGCTGTTTTTT.

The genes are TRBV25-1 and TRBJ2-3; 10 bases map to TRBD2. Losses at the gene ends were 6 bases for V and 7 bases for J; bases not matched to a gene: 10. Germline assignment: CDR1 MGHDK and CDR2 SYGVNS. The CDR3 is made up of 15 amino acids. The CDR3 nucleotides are TGTGCCAGCAGGGAAGGGACTAGCGAGAGAAATACGCAGTATTTT. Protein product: CASREGTSERNTQYF.

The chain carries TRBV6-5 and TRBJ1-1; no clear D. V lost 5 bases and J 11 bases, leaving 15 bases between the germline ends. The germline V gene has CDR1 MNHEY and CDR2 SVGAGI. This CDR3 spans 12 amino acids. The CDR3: CASSRRLERAFF. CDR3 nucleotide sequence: TGTGCCAGCAGTCGGAGACTCGAGAGGGCTTTCTTT.

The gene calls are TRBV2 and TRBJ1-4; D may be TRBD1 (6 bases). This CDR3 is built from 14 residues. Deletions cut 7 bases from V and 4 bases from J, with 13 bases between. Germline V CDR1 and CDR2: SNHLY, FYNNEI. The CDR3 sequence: CASTVDSDNEKLFF. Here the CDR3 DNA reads TGTGCCAGCACAGTGGACAGTGATAATGAAAAACTGTTTTTT.

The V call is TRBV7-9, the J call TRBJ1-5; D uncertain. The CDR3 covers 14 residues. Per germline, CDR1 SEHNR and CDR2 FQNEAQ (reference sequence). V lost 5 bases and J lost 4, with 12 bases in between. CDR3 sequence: CASSQSEPNQPQHF. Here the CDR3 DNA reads TGTGCCAGCAGCCAATCCGAGCCAAATCAGCCCCAGCATTTT.

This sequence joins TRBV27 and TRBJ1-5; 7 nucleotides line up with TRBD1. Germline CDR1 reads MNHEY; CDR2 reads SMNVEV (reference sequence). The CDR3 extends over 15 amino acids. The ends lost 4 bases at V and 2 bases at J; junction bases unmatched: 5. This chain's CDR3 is CASSSLGQGNQPQHF. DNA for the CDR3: TGTGCCAGCAGTTCCCTCGGACAGGGCAATCAGCCCCAGCATTTT.

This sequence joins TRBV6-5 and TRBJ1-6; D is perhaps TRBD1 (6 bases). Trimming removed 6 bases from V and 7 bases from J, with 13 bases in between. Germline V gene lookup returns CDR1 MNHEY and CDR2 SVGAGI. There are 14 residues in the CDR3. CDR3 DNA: TGTGCCAGCAGCACAGGGCTTAGGAATTCACCCCTCCACTTT. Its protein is CASSTGLRNSPLHF.

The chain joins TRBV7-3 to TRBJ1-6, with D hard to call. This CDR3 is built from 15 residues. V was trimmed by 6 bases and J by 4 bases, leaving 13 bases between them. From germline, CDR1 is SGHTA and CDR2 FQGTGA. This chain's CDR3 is CASSREGGYNSPLHF. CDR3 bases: TGTGCCAGCAGTCGAGAGGGTGGATATAATTCACCCCTCCACTTT.

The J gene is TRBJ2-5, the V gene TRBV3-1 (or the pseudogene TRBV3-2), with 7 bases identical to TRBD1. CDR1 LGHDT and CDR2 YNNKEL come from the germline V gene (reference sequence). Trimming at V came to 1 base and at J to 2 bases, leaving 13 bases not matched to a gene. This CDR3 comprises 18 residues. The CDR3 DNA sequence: TGTGCCAGCAGCCAAGGTAAAGTTGAGACAGGGCAGCAAGAGACCCAGTACTTC. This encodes CASSQGKVETGQQETQYF.

CDR3 loop: CASSPRLEATLYNEQFF. CDR3 DNA: TGTGCCAGCTCACCACGTCTGGAGGCGACTTTATACAATGAGCAGTTCTTC. This chain connects TRBV18 to TRBJ2-1; tentative D call: TRBD2 (5 bases). The CDR3 totals 17 residues. Germline V gives CDR1 KGHSH, CDR2 LQKENI. Trimming cost V 1 base and J 4 bases, with 17 bases left between them.

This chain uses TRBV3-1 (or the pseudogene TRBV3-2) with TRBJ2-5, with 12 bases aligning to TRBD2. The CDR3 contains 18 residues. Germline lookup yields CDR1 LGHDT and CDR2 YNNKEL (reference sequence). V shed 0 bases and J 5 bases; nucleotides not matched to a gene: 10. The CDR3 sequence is CASSQDWPSGRAGETQYF. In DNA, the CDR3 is TGTGCCAGCAGCCAAGATTGGCCTAGCGGGAGGGCCGGGGAGACCCAGTACTTC.